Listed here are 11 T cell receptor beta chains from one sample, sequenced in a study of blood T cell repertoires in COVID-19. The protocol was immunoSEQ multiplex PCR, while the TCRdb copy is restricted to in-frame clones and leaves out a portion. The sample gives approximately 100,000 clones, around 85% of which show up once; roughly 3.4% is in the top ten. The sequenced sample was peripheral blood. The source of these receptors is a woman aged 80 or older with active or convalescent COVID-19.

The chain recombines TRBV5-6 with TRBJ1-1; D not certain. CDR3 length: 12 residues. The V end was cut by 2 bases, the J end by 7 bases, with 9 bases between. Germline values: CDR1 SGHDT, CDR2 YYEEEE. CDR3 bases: TGTGCCAGCAGCTTCGGGTTAGATGAAGCTTTCTTT. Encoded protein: CASSFGLDEAFF.

CDR3 DNA: TGTGCCAGCAGCGGAAAGACACCAACAAGGGAGCTGTTTTTT. The encoded protein is CASSGKTPTRELFF. J is TRBJ2-2 and V is TRBV9, with no clear D. The CDR3 length is 14 residues. V was cut by 3 bases and J by 9 bases, with 15 bases left in between. Germline CDR1 is SGDLS and CDR2 is YYNGEE. The full variable domain, its missing parts supplied by reference TRBV9 and TRBJ2-2, is DSGVTQTPKHLITATGQRVTLRCSPRSGDLSVYWYQQSLDQGLQFLIQYYNGEERAKGNILERFSAQQFPDLHSELNLSSLELGDSALYFCASSGKTPTRELFFGEGSRLTVL.

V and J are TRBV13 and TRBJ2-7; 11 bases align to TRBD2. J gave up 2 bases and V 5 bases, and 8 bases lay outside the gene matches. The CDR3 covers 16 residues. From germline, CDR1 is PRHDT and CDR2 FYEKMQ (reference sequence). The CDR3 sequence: CASSAPGTSGTYEQYF. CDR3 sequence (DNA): TGTGCCAGCAGCGCCCCCGGGACTAGCGGAACCTACGAGCAGTACTTC.

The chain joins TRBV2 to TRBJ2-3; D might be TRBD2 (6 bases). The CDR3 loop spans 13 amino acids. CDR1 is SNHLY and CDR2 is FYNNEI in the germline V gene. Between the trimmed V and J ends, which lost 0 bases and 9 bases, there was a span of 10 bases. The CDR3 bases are TGTGCCAGCAGTGAAGCGCGGGGTTCAACGCAGTATTTT. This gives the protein CASSEARGSTQYF.

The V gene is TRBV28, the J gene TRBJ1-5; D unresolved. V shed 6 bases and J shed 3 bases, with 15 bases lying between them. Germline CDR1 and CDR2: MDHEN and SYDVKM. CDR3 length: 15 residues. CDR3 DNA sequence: TGTGCCAGCAGCCCCATCGGTCTCGACAATCAGCCCCAGCATTTT. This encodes CASSPIGLDNQPQHF.

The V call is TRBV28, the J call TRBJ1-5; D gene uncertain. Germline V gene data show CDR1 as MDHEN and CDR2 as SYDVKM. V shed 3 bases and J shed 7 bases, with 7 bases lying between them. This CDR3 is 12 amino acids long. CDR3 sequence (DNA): TGTGCCAGCAGTTTTCTACGGCAGCCCCAGCATTTT. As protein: CASSFLRQPQHF.

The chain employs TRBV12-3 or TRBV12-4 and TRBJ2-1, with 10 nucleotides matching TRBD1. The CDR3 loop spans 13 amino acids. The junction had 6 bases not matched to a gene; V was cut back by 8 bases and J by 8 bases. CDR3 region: CASSGTGVHEQFF. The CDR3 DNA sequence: TGTGCCAGCTCGGGGACAGGGGTCCATGAGCAGTTCTTC.

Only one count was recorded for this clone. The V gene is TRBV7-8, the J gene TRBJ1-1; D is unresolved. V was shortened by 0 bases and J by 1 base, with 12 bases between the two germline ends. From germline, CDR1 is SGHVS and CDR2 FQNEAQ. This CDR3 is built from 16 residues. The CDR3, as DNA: TGTGCCAGCAGCTTAGCGAGGTGGGTTGGGAACACTGAAGCTTTCTTT. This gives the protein CASSLARWVGNTEAFF.

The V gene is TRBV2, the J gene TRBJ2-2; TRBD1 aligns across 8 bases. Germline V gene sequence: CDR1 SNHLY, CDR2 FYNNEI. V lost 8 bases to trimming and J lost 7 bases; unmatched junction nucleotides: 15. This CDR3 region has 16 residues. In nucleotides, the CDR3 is TGTGCCAGCCGACCCAGACAGGGGATTAGGATCGGGGAGCTGTTTTTT. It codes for CASRPRQGIRIGELFF.

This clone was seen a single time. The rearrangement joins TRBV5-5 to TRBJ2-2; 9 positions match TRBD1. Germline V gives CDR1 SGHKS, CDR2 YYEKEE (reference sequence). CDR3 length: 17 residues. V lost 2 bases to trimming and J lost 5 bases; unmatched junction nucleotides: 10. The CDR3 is CASSLQPGTGRTGELFF. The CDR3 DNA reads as TGTGCCAGCAGCTTACAACCCGGGACAGGGCGAACCGGGGAGCTGTTTTTT.

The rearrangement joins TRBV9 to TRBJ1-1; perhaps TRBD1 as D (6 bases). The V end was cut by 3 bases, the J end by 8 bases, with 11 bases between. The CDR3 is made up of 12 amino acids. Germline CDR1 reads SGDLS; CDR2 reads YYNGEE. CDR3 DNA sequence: TGTGCCAGCAGCGCTGCAGGGGCCGAAGCTTTCTTT. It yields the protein CASSAAGAEAFF.